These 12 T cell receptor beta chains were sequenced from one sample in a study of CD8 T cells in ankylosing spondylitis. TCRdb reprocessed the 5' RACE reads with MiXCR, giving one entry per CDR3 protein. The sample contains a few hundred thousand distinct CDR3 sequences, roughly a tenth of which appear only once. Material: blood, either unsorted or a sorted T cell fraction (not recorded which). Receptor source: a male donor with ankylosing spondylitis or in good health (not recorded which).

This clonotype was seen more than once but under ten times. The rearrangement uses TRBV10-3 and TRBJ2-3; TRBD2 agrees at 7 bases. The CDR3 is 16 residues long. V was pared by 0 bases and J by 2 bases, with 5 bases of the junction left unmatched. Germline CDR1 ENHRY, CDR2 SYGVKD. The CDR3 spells CAISESPSGLTDTQYF. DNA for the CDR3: TGTGCCATCAGTGAGTCGCCTAGCGGCCTCACAGATACGCAGTATTTT.

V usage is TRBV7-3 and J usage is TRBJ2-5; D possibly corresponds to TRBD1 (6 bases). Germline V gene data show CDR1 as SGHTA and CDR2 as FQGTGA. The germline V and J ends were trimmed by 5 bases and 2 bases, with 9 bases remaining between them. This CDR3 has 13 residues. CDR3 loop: CASSTQGQETQYF. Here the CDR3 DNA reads TGTGCCAGCAGCACACAGGGACAAGAGACCCAGTACTTC.

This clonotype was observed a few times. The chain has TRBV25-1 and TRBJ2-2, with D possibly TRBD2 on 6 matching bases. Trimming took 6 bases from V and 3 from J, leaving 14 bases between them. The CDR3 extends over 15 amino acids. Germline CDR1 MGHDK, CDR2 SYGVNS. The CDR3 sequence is CASRGGGIHTGELFF. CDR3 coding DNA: TGTGCCAGCAGGGGGGGAGGCATACACACCGGGGAGCTGTTTTTT.

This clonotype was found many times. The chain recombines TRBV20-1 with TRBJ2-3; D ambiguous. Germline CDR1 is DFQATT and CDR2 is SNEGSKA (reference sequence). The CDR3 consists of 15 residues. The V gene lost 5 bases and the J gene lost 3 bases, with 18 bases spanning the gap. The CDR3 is CSAVPPLGRTDTQYF. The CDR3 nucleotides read TGCAGTGCTGTTCCACCCTTAGGGCGAACAGATACGCAGTATTTT.

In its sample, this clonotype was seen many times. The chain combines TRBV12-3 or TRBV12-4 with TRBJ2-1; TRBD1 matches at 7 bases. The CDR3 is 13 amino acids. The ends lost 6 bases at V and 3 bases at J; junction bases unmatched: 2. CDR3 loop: CASRGQFYNEQFF. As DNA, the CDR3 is TGTGCCAGCAGGGGACAGTTCTACAATGAGCAGTTCTTC.

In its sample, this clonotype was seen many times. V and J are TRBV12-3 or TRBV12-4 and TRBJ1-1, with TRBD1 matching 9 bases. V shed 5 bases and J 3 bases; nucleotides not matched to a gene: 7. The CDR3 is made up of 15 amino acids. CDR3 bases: TGTGCCAGCAGTCCCGGGACAGGGACGTACACTGAAGCTTTCTTT. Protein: CASSPGTGTYTEAFF.

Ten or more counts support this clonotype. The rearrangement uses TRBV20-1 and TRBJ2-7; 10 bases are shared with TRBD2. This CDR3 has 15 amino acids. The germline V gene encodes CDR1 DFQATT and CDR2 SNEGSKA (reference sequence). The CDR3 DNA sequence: TGCAGGGCTGGCCCACTAGCGGGGTACACCTACGAGCAGTACTTC. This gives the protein CRAGPLAGYTYEQYF.

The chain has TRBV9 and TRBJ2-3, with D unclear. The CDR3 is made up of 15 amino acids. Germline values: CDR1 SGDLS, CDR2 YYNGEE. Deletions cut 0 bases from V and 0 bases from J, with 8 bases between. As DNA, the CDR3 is TGTGCCAGCAGCGTAGGGGGAAGAAGCACAGATACGCAGTATTTT. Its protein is CASSVGGRSTDTQYF.

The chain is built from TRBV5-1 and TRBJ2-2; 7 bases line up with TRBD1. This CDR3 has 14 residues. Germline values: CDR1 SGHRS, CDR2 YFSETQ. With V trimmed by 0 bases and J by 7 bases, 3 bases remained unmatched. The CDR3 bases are TGCGCCAGCAGCTTGGACAGGGGAAGCGGGGAGCTGTTTTTT. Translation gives CASSLDRGSGELFF.

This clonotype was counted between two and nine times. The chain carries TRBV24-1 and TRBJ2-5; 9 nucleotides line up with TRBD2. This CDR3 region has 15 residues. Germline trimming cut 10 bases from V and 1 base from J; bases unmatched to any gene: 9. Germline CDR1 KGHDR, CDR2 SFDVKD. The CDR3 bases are TGTGCCACTGCCCCTGGAGCGGGGGGCCAAGAGACCCAGTACTTC. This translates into CATAPGAGGQETQYF.

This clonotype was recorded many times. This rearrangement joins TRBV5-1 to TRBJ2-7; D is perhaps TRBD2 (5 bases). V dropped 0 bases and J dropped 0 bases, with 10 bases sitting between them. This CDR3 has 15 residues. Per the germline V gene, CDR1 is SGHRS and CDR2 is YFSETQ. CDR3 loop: CASSLGGRSSYEQYF. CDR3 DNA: TGCGCCAGCAGCTTGGGAGGGCGAAGCTCCTACGAGCAGTACTTC. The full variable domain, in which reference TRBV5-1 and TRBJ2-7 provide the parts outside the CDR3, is KAGVTQTPRYLIKTRGQQVTLSCSPISGHRSVSWYQQTPGQGLQFLFEYFSETQRNKGNFPGRFSGRQFSNSRSEMNVSTLELGDSALYLCASSLGGRSSYEQYFGPGTRLTVT.

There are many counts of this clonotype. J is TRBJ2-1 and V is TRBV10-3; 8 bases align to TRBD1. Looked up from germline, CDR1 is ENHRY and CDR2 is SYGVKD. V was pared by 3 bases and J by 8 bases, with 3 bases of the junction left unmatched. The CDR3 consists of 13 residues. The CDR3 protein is CAISEAGGYEQFF. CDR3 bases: TGTGCCATCAGTGAAGCAGGGGGCTATGAGCAGTTCTTC.